Listed here are 19 T cell receptor beta chains from one sample, sequenced in a study of lung T cells in sarcoidosis with Löfgren's syndrome. TCRdb itself ran the reads through MiXCR, one entry per CDR3 protein. Here the sample spans 60,000 to 65,000 distinct CDR3 sequences, roughly 20% being singletons. The specimen was CD4+ T cells from PBMCs. These receptors all stem from a human donor with sarcoidosis (Löfgren's syndrome or another form), or a control subject (not recorded which).

V and J are TRBV3-1 and TRBJ2-1, with 9 bases that match TRBD2. Losses at the gene ends were 5 bases for V and 3 bases for J; bases not matched to a gene: 5. Germline loops: CDR1 LGHDT, CDR2 YNNKEL (reference sequence). The CDR3 is made up of 15 amino acids. The CDR3: CASSTGTSHYNEQFF. DNA of the CDR3: TGTGCCAGCAGCACCGGGACTAGCCACTACAATGAGCAGTTCTTC.

This clonotype was counted only a few times. The CDR3 DNA reads as TGTGCCAGCTCACCGAAACTAGCGGGGGGTTCCTACGAGCAGTACTTC. This gives the protein CASSPKLAGGSYEQYF. The chain has TRBV18 and TRBJ2-7, with TRBD2 matching 12 bases. The CDR3 has 16 residues. V trimming: 3 bases; J trimming: 1 base; junction bases outside the gene matches: 4. Germline values: CDR1 KGHSH, CDR2 LQKENI.

This clonotype has a handful of counts. An end of the junction does not agree with germline; a read error may underlie this. The V call is TRBV15, the J call TRBJ2-1, with D uncertain. The CDR3 sequence is 16 residues long. CDR1 LNHNV and CDR2 YYDKDF come from the germline V gene (reference sequence). Written as DNA, the CDR3 is TGTGCCGCCAGCAGAGACCCAACGGTGGGCTACAATGAGCAGTTCTTC. Its protein product is CAASRDPTVGYNEQFF. Complete variable domain (other parts from reference TRBV15 and TRBJ2-1): DAMVIQNPRYQVTQFGKPVTLSCSQTLNHNVMYWYQQKSSQAPKLLFHYYDKDFNNEADTPDNFQSRRPNTSFCFLDIRSPGLGDTAMYLCAASRDPTVGYNEQFFGPGTRLTVL.

This clonotype was picked up a small number of times. The V gene is TRBV28, the J gene TRBJ1-6; unclear D gene. V lost 6 bases and J 5 bases, leaving 8 bases between the germline ends. Germline values: CDR1 MDHEN, CDR2 SYDVKM. The CDR3 contains 13 residues. CDR3 coding DNA: TGTGCCAGCAGGACCGGTAATAATTCACCCCTCCACTTT. Amino acid sequence: CASRTGNNSPLHF. Full variable domain (rest looked up from reference TRBV28 and TRBJ1-6): DVKVTQSSRYLVKRTGEKVFLECVQDMDHENMFWYRQDPGLGLRLIYFSYDVKMKEKGDIPEGYSVSREKKERFSLILESASTNQTSMYLCASRTGNNSPLHFGNGTRLTVT.

This clonotype was detected ten times or more. The J gene is TRBJ2-7, the V gene TRBV2; D gene ambiguous. V gave up 2 bases and J gave up 0 bases, with 8 bases separating them. The germline V gene has CDR1 SNHLY and CDR2 FYNNEI. This CDR3 spans 14 amino acids. The CDR3 sequence is CASSEWRSSYEQYF. As DNA, the CDR3 is TGTGCCAGCAGTGAATGGCGGAGCTCCTACGAGCAGTACTTC. Supplemented by reference TRBV2 and TRBJ2-7, the full variable domain reads EPEVTQTPSHQVTQMGQEVILRCVPISNHLYFYWYRQILGQKVEFLVSFYNNEISEKSEIFDDQFSVERPDGSNFTLKIRSTKLEDSAMYFCASSEWRSSYEQYFGPGTRLTVT.

This clonotype has ten or more counts. The gene calls are TRBV6-6 and TRBJ2-7, with D uncertain. This CDR3 comprises 14 residues. Germline CDR1 reads MNHNY; CDR2 reads SVGAGI (reference sequence). V was pared by 1 base and J by 1 base, with 8 bases between. The CDR3 region has the DNA TGTGCCAGCAGTTACTACCCAGGTTCCTACGAGCAGTACTTC. The encoded protein is CASSYYPGSYEQYF.

The J gene is TRBJ1-2, the V gene TRBV9, with D tentatively TRBD1 (6 bases). V was trimmed by 2 bases and J by 3 bases, leaving 17 bases between them. Germline CDR1 SGDLS, CDR2 YYNGEE. This CDR3 is built from 16 residues. CDR3 sequence: CASSVGGAGTDYGYTF. The CDR3 DNA reads TGTGCCAGCAGCGTGGGGGGGGCGGGCACAGACTATGGCTACACCTTC.

The rearrangement links TRBV20-1 to TRBJ2-7, with 10 bases fitting TRBD2. In germline, CDR1 is DFQATT, CDR2 SNEGSKA (reference sequence). This CDR3 comprises 14 residues. V shed 4 bases, J shed 5 bases, and the junction held 8 bases outside the gene matches. This CDR3 is CSAILAGRIHEQYF. CDR3 in DNA: TGCAGTGCTATACTAGCGGGACGCATCCACGAGCAGTACTTC.

This clonotype was found a few times. The V call is TRBV28, the J call TRBJ1-4; 7 bases are shared with TRBD1. From germline, CDR1 is MDHEN and CDR2 SYDVKM. This CDR3 has 16 residues. V shed 4 bases and J 5 bases; nucleotides not matched to a gene: 10. In nucleotides, the CDR3 is TGTGCCAGCAGTTCTTTGACAGGGATAAACAATGAAAAACTGTTTTTT. Amino acid sequence: CASSSLTGINNEKLFF.

Regarding this clonotype: A read error is possible here, since a much larger clone lies one base away. V gene TRBV5-1 combines with J gene TRBJ2-3; D may be TRBD2 (6 bases). CDR1 and CDR2 (germline): SGHRS, YFSETQ. The CDR3 has 15 amino acids. As DNA, the CDR3 is TGCGCCAGCAGCGGAGGGACTTCCCCCACAGATACGCAGTGTTTT. It codes for CASSGGTSPTDTQCF.

This clonotype was observed many times. The chain carries TRBV6-2 or TRBV6-3 and TRBJ2-7; D call uncertain. The V end was cut by 6 bases, the J end by 3 bases, with 18 bases between. The germline V gene encodes CDR1 MNHEY and CDR2 SVGEGT. The CDR3 runs 15 residues. Written as DNA, the CDR3 is TGTGCCAGCAGCCCCTCCCGGGCCACTCACTACGAGCAGTACTTC. The encoded protein is CASSPSRATHYEQYF.

A remark on this clonotype: One end of the junction varies from germline; a read error may be responsible. The CDR3 coding sequence is TGCAGTGCTAGGGAGTATGGGCAGGGGAACTATGACTACACCTTC. Its protein is CSAREYGQGNYDYTF. The rearrangement joins TRBV20-1 to TRBJ1-2; possibly TRBD1 for D (6 bases). The CDR3 extends over 15 amino acids. CDR1 is DFQATT, CDR2 SNEGSKA, per germline (reference sequence).

In the case of this clonotype: A much larger clone differs from this one at a single base, so this may be a read error. This sequence joins TRBV28 and TRBJ1-5; D gene uncertain. The CDR3 contains 12 residues. Looked up from germline, CDR1 is MDHEN and CDR2 is SYDVKM. V lost 5 bases and J 12 bases, leaving 14 bases between the germline ends. The CDR3 here is CASSPVIRIQHF. The CDR3 DNA is TGTGCCAGCAGTCCGGTAATTCGTATCCAGCATTTT.

This clonotype has a handful of counts. The DNA of the CDR3 is TGTGCCAGCAGCCTTAGCGGGGGCTCCTACAATGAGCAGTTCTTC. Amino acid sequence: CASSLSGGSYNEQFF. The chain carries TRBV6-4 and TRBJ2-1; 9 nucleotides match TRBD2. Germline CDR1 MRHNA, CDR2 SNTAGT. This CDR3 spans 15 amino acids. Trimming at V came to 6 bases and at J to 0 bases, leaving 3 bases not matched to a gene.

This clonotype was found many times. The CDR3 sequence is CASSQDLPPGELFF. CDR3 in DNA: TGTGCCAGCAGCCAAGATTTACCGCCCGGGGAGCTGTTTTTT. J is TRBJ2-2 and V is TRBV14; D uncertain. Germline lookup yields CDR1 SGHDN and CDR2 FVKESK. This CDR3 has 14 residues. The V end was cut by 0 bases, the J end by 6 bases, with 8 bases between.

This clonotype appeared many times. The rearrangement uses TRBV6-2 or TRBV6-3 and TRBJ2-7; TRBD1 aligns across 7 bases. The germline gives CDR1 MNHEY, CDR2 SVGEGT. The CDR3 loop spans 15 amino acids. J lost 3 bases, V lost 2 bases, and 7 bases had no gene match. In DNA form, the CDR3 reads TGTGCCAGCAGTTACGACCAGGGGGAGATCTACGAGCAGTACTTC. Translated: CASSYDQGEIYEQYF.

This clonotype was seen repeatedly, ten times or more. The rearrangement joins TRBV4-3 to TRBJ2-7, with 9 bases fitting TRBD2. The CDR3 totals 15 residues. The V and J ends lost 5 bases and 2 bases, in that order; junction bases with no gene match: 7. Germline V lookup: CDR1 LGHNA, CDR2 YSLEER. CDR3: CASSYGLAMTYEQYF. The CDR3 DNA reads TGCGCCAGCAGCTACGGACTAGCGATGACCTACGAGCAGTACTTC.

This clonotype was recorded many times. The chain carries TRBV6-1 and TRBJ1-6, with unresolved D. Trimming left V 1 base short and J 7 bases short, with 11 bases between. From germline, CDR1 is MNHNS and CDR2 SASEGT. The CDR3 contains 15 residues. Here the CDR3 reads CASSEEGGVNSPLHF. The CDR3 region has the DNA TGTGCCAGCAGTGAAGAGGGTGGGGTAAATTCACCCCTCCACTTT.

With regard to this clonotype: With a much larger clone just one base away, this may be a read error. The chain uses TRBV6-2 or TRBV6-3 and TRBJ2-7; D possibly corresponds to TRBD1 (5 bases). Between the trimmed V and J ends, which lost 8 bases and 5 bases, there was a span of 13 bases. Germline lookup yields CDR1 MNHEY and CDR2 SVGEGT. The CDR3 totals 12 residues. The CDR3 reads CASGDPGNEQYV. The CDR3, as DNA: TGTGCCAGCGGCGACCCAGGGAACGAGCAGTACGTC.